Included here is one TCR beta chain sequence, with context. Its target is not known. The sample originates from a study of T cell responses to AZD1222 COVID-19 vaccine. General study points: There were repertoire samples only from the period after the peak T cell response. Baseline antibody screening turned up just a handful of seropositive AZD1222 recipients. Donors skewed white British and female; clonal diversity was possibly underestimated.

The data were produced by immunoSEQ multiplex PCR, yet TCRdb's version contains in-frame clones alone and is incomplete. The sample lists roughly 120,000 clones, 81% occurring once. The source was peripheral blood, collected on day 0 of AZD1222 vaccination. This sequence was found in an adult in good health.

The DNA for the CDR3 is TGTGCCAGCAGCTTCGGCTATGGCTACACCTTC. The encoded protein is CASSFGYGYTF. This chain links TRBV5-4 with TRBJ1-2; no reliable D call. CDR1 is SGHNT and CDR2 is YYREEE in the germline V gene (reference sequence). CDR3 length equals 11 residues. The V end was cut by 2 bases, the J end by 4 bases, with 3 bases between.